Listed here are 21 T cell receptor beta chains from one sample, sequenced in a study of blood T cell repertoires in COVID-19. Libraries were prepared by immunoSEQ multiplex PCR; TCRdb keeps only in-frame clonotypes and omits some of them. The sample has more than 250,000 clones, about 89% seen once. The sample taken for sequencing was peripheral blood. These receptor sequences come from a man between 18 and 29 years old who had recovered from COVID-19.

The gene calls are TRBV30 and TRBJ1-2, with D tentatively TRBD1 (5 bases). Germline assignment: CDR1 GTSNPN and CDR2 SVGIG (reference sequence). The germline V and J ends were trimmed by 0 bases and 3 bases, with 20 bases remaining between them. The CDR3 consists of 17 residues. DNA of the CDR3: TGTGCCTGGAGTGTACCCCGCCCGGGAGGGGTCGACTATGGCTACACCTTC. Translation gives CAWSVPRPGGVDYGYTF.

The chain combines TRBV5-1 with TRBJ2-3; 7 nucleotides match TRBD1. Germline assignment: CDR1 SGHRS and CDR2 YFSETQ. This CDR3 is built from 16 residues. V gave up 4 bases and J gave up 4 bases; unmatched junction bases: 12. CDR3 in amino acids: CASSLTTGSGADTQYF. The CDR3 DNA follows: TGCGCCAGCAGCCTGACGACAGGGAGTGGCGCAGATACGCAGTATTTT.

For this clone: Other DNA sequences of this sample code for an identical CDR3. The chain is built from TRBV6-5 and TRBJ2-3; no clear D gene. The CDR3 covers 12 residues. The germline V gene has CDR1 MNHEY and CDR2 SVGAGI. Trimming shortened V by 6 bases and J by 2 bases, and 6 bases separated the two germline ends. CDR3 sequence: CASSSHTDTQYF. Written as DNA, the CDR3 is TGTGCCAGCAGCAGTCACACAGATACGCAGTATTTT.

CDR3 DNA sequence: TGTGCCAGCAGCGTAGTAGGATGGACAGGAAACTATGGCTACACCTTC. Its translation: CASSVVGWTGNYGYTF. The V call is TRBV9, the J call TRBJ1-2; 7 nucleotides align to TRBD1. With V trimmed by 0 bases and J by 2 bases, 7 bases remained unmatched. Germline CDR1 SGDLS, CDR2 YYNGEE. The CDR3 totals 16 residues.

V usage is TRBV5-4 and J usage is TRBJ2-7; 7 positions match TRBD1. J lost 1 base, V lost 3 bases, and 4 bases had no gene match. The CDR3 runs 14 residues. The germline gives CDR1 SGHNT, CDR2 YYREEE (reference sequence). The CDR3 nucleotides read TGTGCCAGCAGCTCTAGACAGGGTTCCTACGAGCAGTACTTC. Residues: CASSSRQGSYEQYF.

The CDR3 sequence: CASSLVGQGRSTEAFF. The CDR3 DNA follows: TGTGCCAGCAGCTTAGTCGGACAGGGAAGATCCACTGAAGCTTTCTTT. The chain couples TRBV11-2 to TRBJ1-1; 8 positions match TRBD1. The CDR3 spans 16 residues. Germline CDR1 is SGHAT and CDR2 is FQNNGV. With 1 base clipped from V and 4 bases from J, the junction kept 8 bases outside the gene matches.

The V and J genes are TRBV7-6 and TRBJ1-1, with 7 bases identical to TRBD1. Germline V gene data show CDR1 as SGHVS and CDR2 as FNYEAQ. After removal of 1 base from V and 0 bases from J, the junction contained 11 bases not matched to a gene. This CDR3 has 18 residues. Written as DNA, the CDR3 is TGTGCCAGCAGCTTAGGATTGCCCGGGACAGTCATGAACACTGAAGCTTTCTTT. It yields the protein CASSLGLPGTVMNTEAFF. Filled out from reference TRBV7-6 and TRBJ1-1, the complete variable domain reads GAGVSQSPRYKVTKRGQDVALRCDPISGHVSLYWYRQALGQGPEFLTYFNYEAQQDKSGLPNDRFSAERPEGSISTLTIQRTEQRDSAMYRCASSLGLPGTVMNTEAFFGQGTRLTVV.

This clone was found a few times. The chain joins TRBV4-2 to TRBJ1-1; maybe TRBD1 (5 bases). CDR1 and CDR2 (germline): LGHNA, YNFKEQ. CDR3 length: 18 amino acids. With 1 base removed from V and 4 bases from J, the gap between germline ends came to 22 bases. The CDR3 protein is CASSQGRLGSGSGTEAFF. As DNA, the CDR3 is TGTGCCAGCAGCCAAGGGCGGCTGGGGTCAGGGTCAGGCACTGAAGCTTTCTTT.

The chain carries TRBV19 and TRBJ2-1; TRBD2 is a possible D gene (6 bases). Germline V gene sequence: CDR1 LNHDA, CDR2 SQIVND (reference sequence). CDR3 length: 16 amino acids. Trimming removed 3 bases from V and 6 bases from J, with 18 bases in between. The CDR3 region is CASSMGTGTPSNEQFF. The CDR3 bases are TGTGCCAGTAGTATGGGGACCGGGACTCCCTCCAATGAGCAGTTCTTC.

The J gene is TRBJ2-3, the V gene TRBV4-1, with no clear D. Germline-derived CDR1 and CDR2 are MGHRA and YSYEKL. The V end was cut by 4 bases, the J end by 0 bases, with 14 bases between. The CDR3 has 16 amino acids. CDR3 amino acids: CASSRGIGFSTDTQYF. In DNA, the CDR3 is TGCGCCAGCAGCCGAGGCATCGGGTTCAGCACAGATACGCAGTATTTT.

The chain recombines TRBV14 with TRBJ1-4; D not certain. Trimming pared 3 bases from V and 3 bases from J, leaving 2 bases between. Germline CDR1 reads SGHDN; CDR2 reads FVKESK. The CDR3 is 12 residues long. The CDR3 coding sequence is TGTGCCAGCAGCCACTCTAATGAAAAACTGTTTTTT. Protein product: CASSHSNEKLFF.

This chain joins TRBV4-3 and TRBJ2-5, with a weak D call TRBD1 (5 bases). The germline CDR1 and CDR2 sequences are LGHNA and YSLEER. V shed 2 bases and J shed 5 bases, with 9 bases lying between them. This CDR3 is built from 13 residues. The CDR3, as DNA: TGCGCCAGCAGCCAAAATTCAGGGGAGACCCAGTACTTC. Translation gives CASSQNSGETQYF.

In this sample, this clone turned up once. The chain uses TRBV12-3 or TRBV12-4 and TRBJ2-5; a weak D match, TRBD1 (5 bases). This CDR3 contains 13 residues. V was shortened by 3 bases and J by 4 bases, with 9 bases between the two germline ends. CDR3 sequence reads: CASSFADTETQYF. The DNA of the CDR3 is TGTGCCAGCAGTTTTGCGGACACAGAGACCCAGTACTTC.

The chain is built from TRBV19 and TRBJ2-7; TRBD2 matches at 8 bases. This CDR3 has 14 amino acids. Germline trimming cut 3 bases from V and 6 bases from J; bases unmatched to any gene: 7. Germline V gene lookup returns CDR1 LNHDA and CDR2 SQIVND (reference sequence). Here the CDR3 reads CASSISGSWPEQYF. CDR3 bases: TGTGCCAGTAGTATCAGCGGGAGCTGGCCCGAGCAGTACTTC.

This clone was picked up one time. V is TRBV20-1 and J is TRBJ1-1, with D uncertain. Trimming removed 3 bases from V and 0 bases from J, with 11 bases in between. Germline V gene data show CDR1 as DFQATT and CDR2 as SNEGSKA (reference sequence). The CDR3 extends over 14 amino acids. The CDR3 nucleotides are TGCAGTGCTAGTGATGGCACAATGAACACTGAAGCTTTCTTT. This gives the protein CSASDGTMNTEAFF.

This chain uses TRBV6-5 with TRBJ1-1; 7 bases map to TRBD1. Germline trimming cut 7 bases from V and 8 bases from J; bases unmatched to any gene: 4. Germline V gene lookup returns CDR1 MNHEY and CDR2 SVGAGI. There are 11 residues in the CDR3. The CDR3 here is CASIRQGEAFF. The CDR3 DNA follows: TGTGCCAGCATTCGACAGGGCGAAGCTTTCTTT.

In regard to this clone: The identical CDR3 is also encoded by other nucleotide sequences in the sample. This chain links TRBV6-5 with TRBJ1-1; 9 positions agree with TRBD1. V gave up 0 bases and J gave up 5 bases; unmatched junction bases: 1. CDR3 length: 14 residues. The germline V gene has CDR1 MNHEY and CDR2 SVGAGI. CDR3 in DNA: TGTGCCAGCAGTTACTCGGACAGGGGAACTGAAGCTTTCTTT. Translating it yields CASSYSDRGTEAFF.

The chain joins TRBV5-1 to TRBJ2-5; 9 nucleotides agree with TRBD1. V lost 2 bases and J lost 5; bases outside the gene matches: 10. Germline-derived CDR1 and CDR2 are SGHRS and YFSETQ. The CDR3 loop spans 16 amino acids. The CDR3 bases are TGCGCCAGCAGCTTTTTATTACAGGGGGCTGGGGAGACCCAGTACTTC. Translation: CASSFLLQGAGETQYF.

The chain couples TRBV6-5 to TRBJ1-2, with 7 bases matching TRBD1. The germline gives CDR1 MNHEY, CDR2 SVGAGI. V lost 6 bases and J lost 8; bases outside the gene matches: 12. The CDR3 totals 14 residues. CDR3 DNA sequence: TGTGCCAGCAGGGGACGGGAGGGGGCTCGGGGCTACACCTTC. This gives the protein CASRGREGARGYTF.

The chain is built from TRBV5-1 and TRBJ2-5, with 8 bases identical to TRBD2. The ends lost 6 bases at V and 3 bases at J; junction bases unmatched: 4. The CDR3 spans 13 residues. Germline CDR1 SGHRS, CDR2 YFSETQ. The CDR3 region is CASIEAGEETQYF. The DNA for the CDR3 is TGCGCCAGCATAGAAGCGGGAGAAGAGACCCAGTACTTC.

This clone appeared once. The chain couples TRBV20-1 to TRBJ1-1, with TRBD1 identical over 8 bases. The length of the CDR3 is 11 residues. CDR1 DFQATT and CDR2 SNEGSKA come from the germline V gene (reference sequence). V gave up 5 bases and J gave up 5 bases; unmatched junction bases: 1. The CDR3 is CSADRGTEAFF. For the CDR3, the DNA is TGCAGTGCTGACAGGGGAACTGAAGCTTTCTTT.